The 6 T cell receptor beta chains presented below share a single source sample, sequenced in a study of B cell selection in AIRE deficiency. The assay was immunoSEQ multiplex PCR, and TCRdb's table has in-frame clones only and misses some. Of tens of thousands of clones detected, about 96% appear once; the ten largest clones hold over 0.2%. The sorted conventional CD4 T cells were gated as CD4+CD127+. The sample taken for sequencing was CD4+CD127+ conventional T cells sorted from PBMCs. The receptors stem from a human donor in good health.

The V and J genes are TRBV6-5 and TRBJ1-1; 9 bases fit TRBD1. The ends lost 2 bases at V and 5 bases at J; junction bases unmatched: 6. Germline values: CDR1 MNHEY, CDR2 SVGAGI. This CDR3 has 15 amino acids. The CDR3 DNA follows: TGTGCCAGCAGTTACCACAGGGGGCGGGCGACTGAAGCTTTCTTT. Its protein is CASSYHRGRATEAFF.

The CDR3 is CASRGRTGQETQYF. The CDR3 DNA is TGTGCCAGTAGGGGACGGACAGGGCAAGAGACCCAGTACTTC. The chain recombines TRBV19 with TRBJ2-5; 8 bases line up with TRBD1. The length of the CDR3 is 14 residues. J was trimmed by 2 bases and V by 6 bases; bases with no gene match: 5. Germline CDR1 is LNHDA and CDR2 is SQIVND (reference sequence).

The V gene is TRBV5-8, the J gene TRBJ1-2; D gene unclear. Germline CDR1 is SGHTS and CDR2 is YDEGEE. The CDR3 runs to 15 residues. The germline V and J ends were trimmed by 0 bases and 1 base, with 10 bases remaining between them. DNA for the CDR3: TGTGCCAGCAGCTTGGGTCGGGGAGTTAACTATGGCTACACCTTC. Its protein product is CASSLGRGVNYGYTF.

The chain combines TRBV6-9 with TRBJ2-7, with D tentatively TRBD2 (6 bases). Trimming cost V 6 bases and J 3 bases, with 15 bases left between them. The CDR3 runs to 14 residues. The germline gives CDR1 MNHGY, CDR2 SVAAGI. The CDR3 DNA reads TGTGCCAGCAGGTCCGGAGGGAGAGGCTACGAGCAGTACTTC. Translating gives CASRSGGRGYEQYF.

V and J are TRBV6-1 and TRBJ1-2; no firm D call. CDR1 is MNHNS and CDR2 is SASEGT in the germline V gene. V was cut by 1 base and J by 4 bases, with 10 bases left in between. This CDR3 has 14 residues. The CDR3 DNA reads as TGTGCCAGCAGTGAAGGGTTGGACGTCTATGGCTACACCTTC. It translates to CASSEGLDVYGYTF.

The genes are TRBV19 and TRBJ1-5; the match to TRBD1 covers 9 bases. The CDR3 has 15 amino acids. Germline values: CDR1 LNHDA, CDR2 SQIVND (reference sequence). Trimming at V came to 3 bases and at J to 11 bases, leaving 11 bases not matched to a gene. The CDR3 nucleotides read TGTGCCAGTAGTATTATCAGACAGGGGGGCCCCTCCCAGCATTTT. It codes for CASSIIRQGGPSQHF.